This TCR beta chain was sequenced during a study of blood T cell repertoires in COVID-19. Study summary: The United States, Italy and Spain provided the acute and convalescent COVID-19 samples. T cells, B-cell-depleted T cells, or PBMCs supplied cDNA or gDNA.

Authors' data handling: Estimated nucleated cell counts came from reference gene primer amplification. Method: immunoSEQ multiplex PCR; TCRdb's copy keeps in-frame clones and lacks some. Clonal size and the V and J genes are those of that table, whereas D and trimming came from the DNA. The sample includes approximately 210,000 clones, around 88% of them seen just once. Germline V gene lookup returns CDR1 MGHRA and CDR2 YSYEKL. J gave up 6 bases and V 2 bases, and 5 bases lay outside the gene matches. The CDR3 sequence is 14 residues long. The sequenced sample was peripheral blood. The V call is TRBV4-1, the J call TRBJ1-2, with 8 bases matching TRBD1. This receptor was identified in a man aged 45-60 years with active or convalescent COVID-19. DNA of the CDR3: TGCGCCAGCAGCCAACCAGGGGGCGGAGATGGCTACACCTTC. Translated: CASSQPGGGDGYTF.